These 29 T cell receptor beta chains came from one sample sequenced in a study of blood T cell repertoires in COVID-19. Data came from immunoSEQ multiplex PCR; TCRdb stores just in-frame clones and leaves some out. This sample has roughly 380,000 clones, with over 75% found just once. The source material was PBMCs or T cells enriched from blood (not recorded which). The receptors were sampled from a man between 25 and 39 years old who had recovered from COVID-19.

The chain recombines TRBV16 with TRBJ1-2; 10 positions match TRBD1. The V gene end was trimmed by 1 base and the J gene end by 4 bases; junction bases not matched to a gene: 6. Germline V CDR1 and CDR2: KGHSY, FQNENV. This CDR3 is 16 amino acids long. CDR3 loop: CASSQFRQGALYGYTF. The CDR3 DNA is TGTGCCAGCAGCCAATTTCGACAGGGGGCACTCTATGGCTACACCTTC.

The V call is TRBV18, the J call TRBJ1-1; possibly TRBD1 for D (5 bases). The CDR3 runs to 14 residues. Germline CDR1 reads KGHSH; CDR2 reads LQKENI. Trimming left V 1 base short and J 8 bases short, with 14 bases between. CDR3 residues: CASSPRTGELEAFF. The CDR3 coding sequence is TGTGCCAGCTCACCACGGACGGGGGAGTTAGAAGCTTTCTTT. Filled out from reference TRBV18 and TRBJ1-1, the complete variable domain reads NAGVMQNPRHLVRRRGQEARLRCSPMKGHSHVYWYRQLPEEGLKFMVYLQKENIIDESGMPKERFSAEFPKEGPSILRIQQVVRGDSAAYFCASSPRTGELEAFFGQGTRLTVV.

J is TRBJ1-5 and V is TRBV6-1, with TRBD1 matching 9 bases. Germline CDR1 reads MNHNS; CDR2 reads SASEGT. The V gene end was trimmed by 3 bases and the J gene end by 9 bases; junction bases not matched to a gene: 9. The CDR3 extends over 15 amino acids. CDR3 sequence reads: CASSDRDRDQWPQHF. In nucleotides, the CDR3 is TGTGCCAGCAGTGATCGGGACAGGGACCAGTGGCCCCAGCATTTT.

Only one count was recorded for this clone. The chain links TRBV4-1 to TRBJ2-2; no firm D call. V dropped 4 bases and J dropped 4 bases, with 10 bases sitting between them. Per germline, CDR1 MGHRA and CDR2 YSYEKL. The CDR3 is 14 residues long. CDR3 in DNA: TGCGCCAGCAGCCGAGAGACAATCACCGGGGAGCTGTTTTTT. It encodes CASSRETITGELFF.

V and J are TRBV9 and TRBJ1-2; weak D call: TRBD1 (6 bases). The CDR3 is 16 residues long. Germline assignment: CDR1 SGDLS and CDR2 YYNGEE. V shed 0 bases and J shed 0 bases, with 12 bases lying between them. In DNA form, the CDR3 reads TGTGCCAGCAGCGTAGATCCCAGGGGAGCTAACTATGGCTACACCTTC. Residues: CASSVDPRGANYGYTF.

The chain combines TRBV10-3 with TRBJ2-3, with D perhaps TRBD2 (5 bases). The germline CDR1 and CDR2 sequences are ENHRY and SYGVKD. V was shortened by 8 bases and J by 3 bases, with 15 bases between the two germline ends. This CDR3 is 14 amino acids long. For the CDR3, the DNA is TGTGCCATCTCACGGGGAACGAGGACAGATACGCAGTATTTT. Translation: CAISRGTRTDTQYF.

This clone was picked up one time. The rearrangement joins TRBV5-1 to TRBJ1-1; D may be TRBD1 (5 bases). The CDR3 covers 13 residues. V gave up 2 bases and J gave up 5 bases, with 10 bases separating them. Germline-derived CDR1 and CDR2 are SGHRS and YFSETQ. This CDR3 reads CASSFQGSTEAFF. CDR3 coding DNA: TGCGCCAGCAGCTTTCAGGGTTCGACTGAAGCTTTCTTT.

The gene calls are TRBV7-9 and TRBJ1-2; D is uncertain. Germline lookup yields CDR1 SEHNR and CDR2 FQNEAQ (reference sequence). V was clipped by 1 base and J by 2 bases, with 8 bases between them. This CDR3 has 14 residues. The CDR3 DNA reads as TGTGCCAGCAGCTTAGGGGCAGAGAACTATGGCTACACCTTC. Its translation is CASSLGAENYGYTF.

This chain joins TRBV19 and TRBJ2-7, with TRBD2 as a possible D gene (5 bases). V gave up 1 base and J gave up 3 bases, with 10 bases separating them. CDR1 is LNHDA, CDR2 SQIVND, per germline (reference sequence). The CDR3 runs 14 residues. CDR3 sequence: CASSIGTPIYEQYF. CDR3 DNA: TGTGCCAGTAGTATAGGGACTCCAATCTACGAGCAGTACTTC. Looking up the rest from reference TRBV19 and TRBJ2-7 gives the full variable domain: DGGITQSPKYLFRKEGQNVTLSCEQNLNHDAMYWYRQDPGQGLRLIYYSQIVNDFQKGDIAEGYSVSREKKESFPLTVTSAQKNPTAFYLCASSIGTPIYEQYFGPGTRLTVT.

The chain joins TRBV6-5 to TRBJ1-2, with TRBD1 identical over 7 bases. Germline assignment: CDR1 MNHEY and CDR2 SVGAGI. The CDR3 sequence is 15 residues long. V lost 3 bases and J lost 3; bases outside the gene matches: 7. The CDR3 nucleotides are TGTGCCAGCAGTTATTACGCAGGGGGGCACTATGGCTACACCTTC. Protein: CASSYYAGGHYGYTF.

V is TRBV5-1 and J is TRBJ1-2, with D perhaps TRBD1 (5 bases). Per the germline V gene, CDR1 is SGHRS and CDR2 is YFSETQ. Trimming pared 3 bases from V and 2 bases from J, leaving 8 bases between. The CDR3 is 13 residues long. This chain's CDR3 is CASSSAGNYGYTF. The CDR3 DNA sequence: TGCGCCAGCAGCTCTGCAGGGAACTATGGCTACACCTTC.

This chain joins TRBV21-1 and TRBJ2-1; the D call of TRBD2 is as the table states it, not checked on the DNA. TRBV21-1 is given as a pseudogene. CDR3 size: 14 residues. The CDR3 is CASTYGELYNEQFF. The CDR3 nucleotides are TGTGCCAGCACGTACGGAGAGCTTTACAATGAGCAGTTCTTC.

The chain carries TRBV19 and TRBJ1-3; TRBD1 matches 7 bases. The germline gives CDR1 LNHDA, CDR2 SQIVND (reference sequence). Trimming cost V 3 bases and J 0 bases; bases outside gene matches: 2. The CDR3 has 15 amino acids. The CDR3 DNA sequence: TGTGCCAGTAGTATCACAGGGGACTCTGGAAACACCATATATTTT. It encodes CASSITGDSGNTIYF. Combining the CDR3 with reference TRBV19 and TRBJ1-3 gives the whole variable domain DGGITQSPKYLFRKEGQNVTLSCEQNLNHDAMYWYRQDPGQGLRLIYYSQIVNDFQKGDIAEGYSVSREKKESFPLTVTSAQKNPTAFYLCASSITGDSGNTIYFGEGSWLTVV.

The rearrangement uses TRBV9 and TRBJ1-4; weak D call: TRBD1 (6 bases). CDR1 and CDR2 from the germline V gene are SGDLS and YYNGEE. Trimming took 0 bases from V and 6 from J, leaving 15 bases between them. The CDR3 spans 16 residues. CDR3 residues: CASSVGQGRSDEKLFF. As DNA, the CDR3 is TGTGCCAGCAGCGTAGGGCAGGGGCGATCGGATGAAAAACTGTTTTTT. The whole variable domain, remainder taken from reference TRBV9 and TRBJ1-4, is DSGVTQTPKHLITATGQRVTLRCSPRSGDLSVYWYQQSLDQGLQFLIQYYNGEERAKGNILERFSAQQFPDLHSELNLSSLELGDSALYFCASSVGQGRSDEKLFFGSGTQLSVL.

The rearrangement joins TRBV6-5 to TRBJ1-1, with D perhaps TRBD1 (6 bases). The CDR3 runs to 15 residues. V lost 7 bases to trimming and J lost 8 bases, with 23 bases between them. In germline, CDR1 is MNHEY, CDR2 SVGAGI. CDR3 protein: CASTRTSEGGREAFF. CDR3 sequence (DNA): TGTGCCAGCACTCGCACCTCGGAGGGGGGGCGCGAAGCTTTCTTT.

The chain has TRBV6-1 and TRBJ1-2; D call uncertain. There are 13 residues in the CDR3. Germline assignment: CDR1 MNHNS and CDR2 SASEGT. With 2 bases removed from V and 3 bases from J, the gap between germline ends came to 7 bases. The CDR3 spells CASSEIEYYGYTF. CDR3 nucleotides: TGTGCCAGCAGTGAAATCGAGTACTATGGCTACACCTTC.

The chain uses TRBV6-5 and TRBJ2-1; D not resolved. This CDR3 contains 13 residues. The germline CDR1 and CDR2 sequences are MNHEY and SVGAGI. V lost 3 bases, J lost 7 bases, and 10 bases lay in between. As DNA, the CDR3 is TGTGCCAGCAGTTATAAGACTGGTAATGAGCAGTTCTTC. Protein: CASSYKTGNEQFF.

This rearrangement joins TRBV30 to TRBJ1-5; TRBD1 matches 7 bases. Per the germline V gene, CDR1 is GTSNPN and CDR2 is SVGIG (reference sequence). The CDR3 sequence is 13 residues long. Losses at the gene ends were 2 bases for V and 7 bases for J; bases not matched to a gene: 5. CDR3 DNA sequence: TGTGCCTGGAGTCGACAGGGAAGCCAGCCCCAGCATTTT. The encoded protein is CAWSRQGSQPQHF.

This clone was counted once. The chain recombines TRBV13 with TRBJ2-7; a possible D gene is TRBD2 (5 bases). The CDR3 covers 13 residues. The germline gives CDR1 PRHDT, CDR2 FYEKMQ (reference sequence). Trimming stripped 5 bases from V and 7 bases from J, with 15 bases between. CDR3 residues: CASSPRGVGEQYF. The CDR3 DNA follows: TGTGCCAGCAGCCCCCGGGGAGTAGGGGAGCAGTACTTC.

This clone was counted only a few times. This chain joins TRBV4-1 and TRBJ2-7; TRBD1 matches at 9 bases. Unmatched junction bases numbered 10, after V lost 3 bases and J lost 7 bases. Germline CDR1 reads MGHRA; CDR2 reads YSYEKL. This CDR3 has 15 residues. CDR3 amino acids: CASSQPGQGVVEQYF. The DNA of the CDR3 is TGCGCCAGCAGCCAGCCGGGACAGGGAGTTGTTGAGCAGTACTTC.

The chain joins TRBV5-4 to TRBJ1-2; D is perhaps TRBD1 (5 bases). CDR3 length equals 11 residues. Per the germline V gene, CDR1 is SGHNT and CDR2 is YYREEE (reference sequence). V was trimmed by 10 bases and J by 4 bases, leaving 11 bases between them. In DNA form, the CDR3 reads TGTGCCGCCGGCAGGGCCTATGGCTACACCTTC. Translated: CAAGRAYGYTF.

This chain joins TRBV20-1 and TRBJ2-7, with D possibly being TRBD2 (6 bases). Germline V lookup: CDR1 DFQATT, CDR2 SNEGSKA (reference sequence). This CDR3 is 11 amino acids long. V was pared by 7 bases and J by 5 bases, with 12 bases between. The CDR3 DNA reads as TGCAGTGTTACGCGGGACCACGAGCAGTACTTC. Encoded protein: CSVTRDHEQYF.

The chain carries TRBV20-1 and TRBJ1-1; the match to TRBD1 covers 7 bases. The junction had 6 bases not matched to a gene; V was cut back by 3 bases and J by 11 bases. This CDR3 comprises 11 residues. Germline values: CDR1 DFQATT, CDR2 SNEGSKA (reference sequence). The CDR3 loop is CSASEGAYAFF. The CDR3 nucleotides read TGCAGTGCTAGTGAGGGGGCCTACGCTTTCTTT.

This rearrangement joins TRBV7-8 to TRBJ1-4; D is undetermined. Per the germline V gene, CDR1 is SGHVS and CDR2 is FQNEAQ. Trimming cost V 5 bases and J 1 base, with 11 bases left between them. The CDR3 has 15 amino acids. The CDR3 nucleotides read TGTGCCAGCAGCGTTACTATTGGAACTAATGAAAAACTGTTTTTT. Protein sequence: CASSVTIGTNEKLFF.

The V and J genes are TRBV27 and TRBJ1-5; 8 nucleotides line up with TRBD1. The CDR3 consists of 21 residues. J lost 2 bases, V lost 5 bases, and 23 bases had no gene match. The germline V gene encodes CDR1 MNHEY and CDR2 SMNVEV (reference sequence). The CDR3 coding sequence is TGTGCCAGCAGTCTGATAACTGTGTCGGACAGGGTGAGACTGGGCAATCAGCCCCAGCATTTT. Its translation is CASSLITVSDRVRLGNQPQHF.

The CDR3 bases are TGTGCCAGCAGCCAAGATAGGGGGGCTAGCGGGGGTGCAGATACGCAGTATTTT. This encodes CASSQDRGASGGADTQYF. The chain couples TRBV4-2 to TRBJ2-3; 10 bases fit TRBD2. Germline loops: CDR1 LGHNA, CDR2 YNFKEQ. The length of the CDR3 is 18 residues. With 0 bases clipped from V and 4 bases from J, the junction kept 10 bases outside the gene matches.

This clone was observed once. This chain links TRBV7-3 with TRBJ2-1, with a possible D match to TRBD2 (6 bases). Deletions cut 3 bases from V and 8 bases from J, with 11 bases between. Germline CDR1 and CDR2: SGHTA and FQGTGA. The CDR3 is made up of 13 amino acids. In DNA form, the CDR3 reads TGTGCCAGCAGCTTCATTTCGGGGGATGAGCAGTTCTTC. This codes for CASSFISGDEQFF.

The chain carries TRBV3-1 (or the pseudogene TRBV3-2) and TRBJ1-4, with D maybe TRBD1 (5 bases). The CDR3 extends over 12 amino acids. The V gene lost 3 bases and the J gene lost 11 bases, with 10 bases spanning the gap. Germline-derived CDR1 and CDR2 are LGHDT and YNNKEL (reference sequence). CDR3 protein: CASSHQGRKLFF. DNA for the CDR3: TGTGCCAGCAGCCACCAGGGAAGGAAACTGTTTTTT.

This clone was seen a few times. The V and J genes are TRBV18 and TRBJ1-1; D is unresolved. Germline lookup yields CDR1 KGHSH and CDR2 LQKENI. The CDR3 is 12 residues long. The V end lost 3 bases, the J end lost 0 bases, and 2 bases lay between the germline ends. For the CDR3, the DNA is TGTGCCAGCTCACCCATGAACACTGAAGCTTTCTTT. Its protein is CASSPMNTEAFF.